The 10 T cell receptor beta chains below all came from one sample that was sequenced in a study of human T cells and chemical hapten exposure. A single record per CDR3 protein comes from TCRdb applying MiXCR to the RACE reads. The sample holds around 62,000 distinct CDR3 sequences, about 7% seen once. The time point: pre-sensitization, week 0. Specified treatment: therapeutic diphenylcyclopropenone sensitization with weekly scalp DPC. Source: whole blood, taken in connection with sensitization to the hapten diphenylcyclopropenone (DPC). The source is a woman in her thirties with alopecia areata. Some clones in this sample may be carry-over from other donors' samples.

This clonotype has just a few counts. The chain combines TRBV12-3 or TRBV12-4 with TRBJ2-3, with D tentatively TRBD2 (5 bases). The CDR3 has 16 amino acids. Trimming left V 5 bases short and J 0 bases short, with 15 bases between. The CDR3 region has the DNA TGTGCCAGCAGTCCTCCGACACGGACTAGCACAGATACGCAGTATTTT. It translates to CASSPPTRTSTDTQYF.

The gene calls are TRBV6-1 and TRBJ1-2; D is uncertain. Germline V gene lookup returns CDR1 MNHNS and CDR2 SASEGT. This CDR3 comprises 13 residues. Trimming took 2 bases from V and 5 from J, leaving 9 bases between them. CDR3 region: CASSEFPEYGYTF. As DNA, the CDR3 is TGTGCCAGCAGTGAATTTCCTGAGTATGGCTACACCTTC.

This clonotype was counted at least ten times. The chain carries TRBV19 and TRBJ2-3, with D possibly being TRBD1 or TRBD2 (6 bases each). Between the trimmed V and J ends, which lost 8 bases and 0 bases, there was a span of 12 bases. CDR3 length equals 14 residues. Germline CDR1 reads LNHDA; CDR2 reads SQIVND (reference sequence). This CDR3 is CASGRGTSTDTQYF. CDR3 nucleotides: TGTGCCAGTGGTCGGGGGACAAGCACAGATACGCAGTATTTT. Together with reference TRBV19 and TRBJ2-3, the CDR3 gives the full variable domain: DGGITQSPKYLFRKEGQNVTLSCEQNLNHDAMYWYRQDPGQGLRLIYYSQIVNDFQKGDIAEGYSVSREKKESFPLTVTSAQKNPTAFYLCASGRGTSTDTQYFGPGTRLTVL.

This clonotype was recorded at least ten times. V is TRBV7-9 and J is TRBJ1-1; 8 bases agree with TRBD1. The CDR3 is made up of 13 amino acids. The germline gives CDR1 SEHNR, CDR2 FQNEAQ (reference sequence). The trim removed 5 bases at V and 5 bases at J, leaving 4 bases unmatched. CDR3 amino acids: CASSPTGATEAFF. The DNA for the CDR3 is TGTGCCAGCAGCCCGACAGGGGCAACTGAAGCTTTCTTT. Complete variable domain (other parts from reference TRBV7-9 and TRBJ1-1): DTGVSQNPRHKITKRGQNVTFRCDPISEHNRLYWYRQTLGQGPEFLTYFQNEAQLEKSRLLSDRFSAERPKGSFSTLEIQRTEQGDSAMYLCASSPTGATEAFFGQGTRLTVV.

This clonotype has ten or more counts. The chain links TRBV5-6 to TRBJ2-6; 9 positions match TRBD1. CDR3 length: 17 amino acids. V shed 7 bases and J 1 base; nucleotides not matched to a gene: 9. Germline V gene sequence: CDR1 SGHDT, CDR2 YYEEEE. Here the CDR3 reads CASGRTGGASGANVLTF. For the CDR3, the DNA is TGTGCCAGCGGAAGAACAGGGGGCGCGTCTGGGGCCAACGTCCTGACTTTC.

This clonotype was observed a handful of times. V is TRBV20-1 and J is TRBJ2-3; D ambiguous. Trimming took off 5 bases at V and 5 bases at J, with 11 bases between the two ends. Germline-derived CDR1 and CDR2 are DFQATT and SNEGSKA (reference sequence). CDR3 size: 12 residues. This CDR3 reads CSAPPLGDTQYF. The CDR3 bases are TGCAGTGCTCCCCCGCTAGGAGATACGCAGTATTTT.

A few counts support this clonotype. The chain carries TRBV20-1 and TRBJ1-1; TRBD1 might be the D (5 bases). The CDR3 loop spans 15 amino acids. V shed 2 bases and J shed 2 bases, with 15 bases lying between them. Per the germline V gene, CDR1 is DFQATT and CDR2 is SNEGSKA (reference sequence). This CDR3 is CSARLGGSGNTEAFF. CDR3 DNA sequence: TGCAGTGCTAGACTCGGGGGATCGGGCAACACTGAAGCTTTCTTT.

This clonotype appeared many times. Compared with germline, one end of the junction differs, possibly owing to a read error. The rearrangement uses TRBV7-7 and TRBJ2-2, with unresolved D. Looked up from germline, CDR1 is SSHAT and CDR2 is FNYEAQ (reference sequence). The CDR3 runs 14 residues. The CDR3 region is CASSLAQFTGELFF. The CDR3, as DNA: TGTGCTAGCAGCTTAGCCCAGTTCACCGGGGAGCTGTTTTTT.

This clonotype was observed many times. The gene calls are TRBV25-1 and TRBJ1-1; no firm D call. The CDR3 totals 11 residues. CDR1 MGHDK and CDR2 SYGVNS come from the germline V gene. V was cut by 6 bases and J by 5 bases, with 7 bases left in between. The CDR3 reads CASRTGTEAFF. The CDR3 nucleotides read TGTGCCAGCAGGACTGGTACTGAAGCTTTCTTT.

In this sample, this clonotype turned up many times. This chain joins TRBV27 and TRBJ1-1; D gene ambiguous. CDR3 length: 15 amino acids. Germline CDR1 and CDR2: MNHEY and SMNVEV (reference sequence). Between the trimmed V and J ends, which lost 2 bases and 1 base, there was a span of 11 bases. CDR3 bases: TGTGCCAGCAGTTTAGGCTGGACGGGGAACACTGAAGCTTTCTTT. Its protein product is CASSLGWTGNTEAFF.